This T cell receptor (beta chain) was sequenced for a study of control samples from healthy donors and cancer patients (dated by TCRdb to about 2020). In the case of this clone: Its cognate antigen has yet to be identified. Base quality data are lacking; no much larger clone is found one base away.

V is pared back by 1 base and J by 1 base, with 13 bases lying between the germline termini. CDR1 LGHNA and CDR2 YSLEER are derived from the germline V gene. The CDR3 spans 16 residues, from the cysteine through the phenylalanine. Of all the DNA, just the CDR3 is kept, 48 bases in frame from base 1. The library was generated by the immunoSEQ multiplex PCR assay. This is the immuneACCESS table as TCRdb keeps it, with only in-frame sequences that have V and J called. A part of the clones is gone; compared with another copy, unresolved V genes explain less than half, and the rest is unexplained. The sample table shows roughly 180,000 clones, and 94% are seen once. Clones ranked in the top ten supply 1.1% to 1.5% of the sample.

In this chain, TRBV4-3 is recombined with TRBJ2-5, with the D gene uncertain. The sequence came from a young woman in good health. What was sequenced was blood. For the CDR3, the sequence is CASSQGLPGSQETQYF. At the DNA level, the sequence is TGCGCCAGCAGCCAAGGTCTCCCTGGTTCCCAAGAGACCCAGTACTTC.